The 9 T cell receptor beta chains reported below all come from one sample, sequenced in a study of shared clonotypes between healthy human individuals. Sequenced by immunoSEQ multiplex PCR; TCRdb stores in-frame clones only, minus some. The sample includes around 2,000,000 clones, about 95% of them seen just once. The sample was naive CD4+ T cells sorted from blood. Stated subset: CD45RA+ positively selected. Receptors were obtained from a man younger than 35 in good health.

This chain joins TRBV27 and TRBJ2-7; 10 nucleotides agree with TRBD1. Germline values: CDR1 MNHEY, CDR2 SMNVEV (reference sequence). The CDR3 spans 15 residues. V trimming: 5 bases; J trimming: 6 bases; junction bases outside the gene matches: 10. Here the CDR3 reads CASSPWRDRGVEQYF. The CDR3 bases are TGTGCCAGCAGTCCCTGGCGGGACAGGGGCGTCGAGCAGTACTTC.

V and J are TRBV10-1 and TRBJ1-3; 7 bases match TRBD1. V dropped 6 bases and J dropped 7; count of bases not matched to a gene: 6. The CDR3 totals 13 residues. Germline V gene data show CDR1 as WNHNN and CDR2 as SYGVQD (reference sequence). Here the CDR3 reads CASRKTGANTIYF. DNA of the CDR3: TGCGCCAGCAGGAAAACAGGGGCCAACACCATATATTTT.

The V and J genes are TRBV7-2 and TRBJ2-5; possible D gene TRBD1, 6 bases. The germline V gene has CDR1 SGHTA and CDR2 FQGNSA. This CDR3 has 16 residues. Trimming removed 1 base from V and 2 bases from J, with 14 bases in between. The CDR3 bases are TGTGCCAGCAGCTTAGGAGGGGGTGGCGGGCAAGAGACCCAGTACTTC. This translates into CASSLGGGGGQETQYF.

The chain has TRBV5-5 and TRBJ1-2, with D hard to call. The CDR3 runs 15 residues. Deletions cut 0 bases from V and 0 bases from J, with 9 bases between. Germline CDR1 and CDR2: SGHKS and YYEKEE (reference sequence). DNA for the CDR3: TGTGCCAGCAGCTTGGCCCGGGCGGCTAACTATGGCTACACCTTC. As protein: CASSLARAANYGYTF.

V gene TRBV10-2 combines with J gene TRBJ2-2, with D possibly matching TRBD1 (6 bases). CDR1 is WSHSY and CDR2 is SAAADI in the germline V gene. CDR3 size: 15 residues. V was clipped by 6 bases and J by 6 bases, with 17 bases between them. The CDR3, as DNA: TGCGCCAGCAGAAACAGGCGGGCAGGGGCCGGGGAGCTGTTTTTT. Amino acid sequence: CASRNRRAGAGELFF.

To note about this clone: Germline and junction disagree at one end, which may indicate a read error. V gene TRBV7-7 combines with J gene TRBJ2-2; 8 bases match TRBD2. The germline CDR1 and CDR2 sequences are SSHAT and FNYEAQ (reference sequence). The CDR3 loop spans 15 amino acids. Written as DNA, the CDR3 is TGTGCTAGCAGAATAAACACCGGGGGGGCCGGGGAGCTGTTTTTT. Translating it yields CASRINTGGAGELFF.

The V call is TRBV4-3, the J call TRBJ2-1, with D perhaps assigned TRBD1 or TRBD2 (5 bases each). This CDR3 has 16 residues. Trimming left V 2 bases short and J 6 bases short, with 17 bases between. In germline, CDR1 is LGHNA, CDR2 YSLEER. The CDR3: CASSQPGAAPGNEQFF. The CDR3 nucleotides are TGCGCCAGCAGCCAACCCGGGGCGGCCCCAGGCAATGAGCAGTTCTTC.

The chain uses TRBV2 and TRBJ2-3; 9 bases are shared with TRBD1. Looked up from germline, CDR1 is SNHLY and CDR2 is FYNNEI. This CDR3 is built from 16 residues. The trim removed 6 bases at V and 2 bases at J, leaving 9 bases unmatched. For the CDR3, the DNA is TGTGCCAGCAGACTCTTCCGGGACAGGGACACAGATACGCAGTATTTT. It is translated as CASRLFRDRDTDTQYF.

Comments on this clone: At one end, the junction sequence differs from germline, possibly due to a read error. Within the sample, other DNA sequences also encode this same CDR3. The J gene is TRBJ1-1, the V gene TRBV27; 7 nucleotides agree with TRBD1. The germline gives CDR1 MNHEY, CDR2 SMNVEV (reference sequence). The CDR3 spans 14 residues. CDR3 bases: TGTGCCAGCCTGAGACAGGGCGCCCATTTTGAAGCCTTCTTT. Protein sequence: CASLRQGAHFEAFF.